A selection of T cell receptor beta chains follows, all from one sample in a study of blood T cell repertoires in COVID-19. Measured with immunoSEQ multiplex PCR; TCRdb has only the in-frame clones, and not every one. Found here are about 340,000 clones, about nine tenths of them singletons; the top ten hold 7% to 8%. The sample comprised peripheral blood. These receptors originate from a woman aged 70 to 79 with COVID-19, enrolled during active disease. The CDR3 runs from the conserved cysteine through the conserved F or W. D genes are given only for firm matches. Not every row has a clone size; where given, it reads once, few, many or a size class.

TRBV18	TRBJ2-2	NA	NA	CASSPSGDITGELFF	TGTGCCAGCTCACCATCCGGGGACATCACCGGGGAGCTGTTTTTT
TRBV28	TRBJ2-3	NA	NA	CASSLELTDTQYF	TGTGCCAGCAGTTTGGAGCTCACAGATACGCAGTATTTT
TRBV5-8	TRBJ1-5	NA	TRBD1	CASSDRVSSNQPQHF	TGTGCCAGCAGCGACAGGGTCTCTAGCAATCAGCCCCAGCATTTT
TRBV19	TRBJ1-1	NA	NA	CASSIQSSEAFF	TGTGCCAGTAGTATTCAGTCAAGTGAAGCTTTCTTT
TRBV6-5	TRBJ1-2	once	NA	CASSYRPRPPYGYTF	TGTGCCAGCAGTTACCGTCCGAGGCCCCCCTATGGCTACACCTTC
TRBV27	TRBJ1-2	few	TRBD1	CASSDPGQGHYGYTF	TGTGCCAGCAGTGATCCGGGACAGGGCCACTATGGCTACACCTTC
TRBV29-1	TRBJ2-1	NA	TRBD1	CSVEEGTGSSYNEQFF	TGCAGCGTTGAAGAGGGGACAGGGAGCTCCTACAATGAGCAGTTCTTC
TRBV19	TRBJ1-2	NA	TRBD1	CASSIAGGEGYTF	TGTGCCAGTAGTATCGCAGGGGGCGAGGGCTACACCTTC
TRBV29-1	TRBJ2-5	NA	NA	CSYPDYQETQYF	TGCAGCTACCCGGACTATCAAGAGACCCAGTACTTC
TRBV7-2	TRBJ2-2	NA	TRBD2	CASSIPGREATGELFF	TGTGCCAGCAGCATTCCGGGCCGGGAGGCCACCGGGGAGCTGTTTTTT
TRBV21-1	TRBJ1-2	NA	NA	CASTLDRTEGYTF	TGTGCCAGCACCTTGGACAGGACCGAGGGCTACACCTTC
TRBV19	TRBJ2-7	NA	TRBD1	CASSTNPGTGAHYEQYF	TGTGCCAGTAGTACAAACCCCGGGACAGGGGCCCACTACGAGCAGTACTTC
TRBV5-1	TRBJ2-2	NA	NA	CASSLAALGVNTGELFF	TGCGCCAGCAGCTTGGCCGCGTTAGGGGTGAACACCGGGGAGCTGTTTTTT
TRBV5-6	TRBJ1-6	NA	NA	CASSLGQGHSPLHF	TGTGCCAGCAGCTTGGGGCAGGGGCATTCACCCCTCCACTTT
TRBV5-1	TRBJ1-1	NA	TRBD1	CASSLSTGAPEAFF	TGCGCCAGCAGCTTATCAACAGGGGCGCCTGAAGCTTTCTTT
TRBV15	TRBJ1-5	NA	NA	CATSRDGQNSNQPQHF	TGTGCCACCAGCAGAGATGGACAGAATAGCAATCAGCCCCAGCATTTT
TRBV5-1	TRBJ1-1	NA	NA	CASSLNGGTEAFF	TGCGCCAGCAGCTTGAACGGGGGAACTGAAGCTTTCTTT
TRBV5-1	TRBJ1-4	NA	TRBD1	CASSSGGTGIFEKLFF	TGCGCCAGCAGCTCGGGTGGGACAGGGATTTTTGAAAAACTGTTTTTT
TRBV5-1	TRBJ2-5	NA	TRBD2	CASTLAGGPLETQYF	TGCGCCAGCACCCTAGCGGGGGGGCCGTTGGAGACCCAGTACTTC
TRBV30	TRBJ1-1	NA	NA	CAWSVSGRMNTEAFF	TGTGCCTGGAGTGTATCGGGAAGGATGAACACTGAAGCTTTCTTT
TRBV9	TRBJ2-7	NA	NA	CASSPSGGWGSEQYF	TGTGCCAGCAGCCCCTCCGGGGGTTGGGGGTCCGAGCAGTACTTC
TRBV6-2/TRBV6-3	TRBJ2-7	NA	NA	CASSWNRTVFGYEQYF	TGTGCCAGCAGTTGGAACCGGACAGTCTTCGGCTACGAGCAGTACTTC
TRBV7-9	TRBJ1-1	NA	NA	CASSLAGPRAPVAFF	TGTGCCAGCAGCTTAGCGGGGCCCCGGGCCCCGGTAGCTTTCTTT
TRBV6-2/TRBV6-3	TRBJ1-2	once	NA	CASSYRGPSDYTF	TGTGCCAGCAGTTACCGAGGGCCCTCCGACTACACCTTC
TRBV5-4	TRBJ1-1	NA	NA	CASSLVGAGAKREAFF	TGTGCCAGCAGCTTGGTTGGGGCAGGGGCCAAGCGTGAAGCTTTCTTT
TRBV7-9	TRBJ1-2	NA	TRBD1	CASSFSMTGHLSGYTF	TGTGCCAGCAGCTTCTCTATGACAGGGCATCTCTCTGGCTACACCTTC
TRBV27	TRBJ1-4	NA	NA	CASSLVENEKLFF	TGTGCCAGCAGTTTAGTGGAGAATGAAAAACTGTTTTTT
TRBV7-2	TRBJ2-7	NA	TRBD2	CASSLSSGAPYEQYF	TGTGCCAGCAGCTTAAGTAGCGGGGCTCCCTACGAGCAGTACTTC
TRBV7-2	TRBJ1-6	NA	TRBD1	CASSRATGALYSPLHF	TGTGCCAGCAGCCGGGCCACAGGGGCCCTTTATTCACCCCTCCACTTT
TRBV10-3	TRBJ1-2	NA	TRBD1	CAISSRDREDYGYTF	TGTGCCATCAGTAGCCGGGACAGGGAGGACTATGGCTACACCTTC
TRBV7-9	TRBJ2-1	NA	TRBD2	CASSGSSSGGPYNEQFF	TGTGCCAGCAGCGGATCCTCTAGCGGGGGCCCCTACAATGAGCAGTTCTTC
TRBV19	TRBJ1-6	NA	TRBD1	CASSRQGAKDNSPLHF	TGTGCCAGTAGTCGACAGGGGGCAAAGGATAATTCACCCCTCCACTTT
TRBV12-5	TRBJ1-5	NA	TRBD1	CASGPGQAQPQHF	TGTGCTAGTGGCCCGGGACAGGCGCAGCCCCAGCATTTT
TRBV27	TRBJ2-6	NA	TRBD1	CASSPWTGSIPGANVLTF	TGTGCCAGCAGTCCTTGGACAGGGTCCATACCTGGGGCCAACGTCCTGACTTTC
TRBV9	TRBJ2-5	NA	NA	CASSAIDQETQYF	TGTGCCAGCAGCGCCATAGATCAAGAGACCCAGTACTTC
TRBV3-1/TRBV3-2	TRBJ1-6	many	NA	CASSQVMGGATTPLHF	TGTGCCAGCAGCCAGGTTATGGGGGGGGCAACGACACCCCTCCACTTT
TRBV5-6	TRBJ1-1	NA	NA	CASSRSIGATEAFF	TGTGCCAGCAGCAGATCTATTGGGGCTACTGAAGCTTTCTTT
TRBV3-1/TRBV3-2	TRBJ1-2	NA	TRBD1	CASSTRTGAMGYTF	TGTGCCAGCAGCACCCGGACAGGGGCCATGGGCTACACCTTC
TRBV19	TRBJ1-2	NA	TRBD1	CAVKGQGIYGYTF	TGTGCCGTTAAGGGACAGGGGATCTATGGCTACACCTTC
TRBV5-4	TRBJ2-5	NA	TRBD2	CASSLGTSGGTQETQYF	TGTGCCAGCAGCTTGGGGACTAGCGGGGGGACCCAAGAGACCCAGTACTTC
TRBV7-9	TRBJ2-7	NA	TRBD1	CASSQMTGVGEQYF	TGTGCCAGCAGCCAGATGACAGGGGTTGGCGAGCAGTACTTC
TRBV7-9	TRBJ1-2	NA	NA	CASSPSGGKDGYTF	TGTGCCAGCAGCCCAAGCGGGGGAAAAGATGGCTACACCTTC
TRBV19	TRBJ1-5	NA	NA	CASSLDSAGQPQHF	TGTGCCAGTAGCCTCGACAGTGCCGGTCAGCCCCAGCATTTT
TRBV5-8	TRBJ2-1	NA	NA	CASSLPYNDNEQFF	TGTGCCAGCAGCCTTCCATACAATGACAATGAGCAGTTCTTC
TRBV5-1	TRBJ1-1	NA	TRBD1	CASSFPQQGKGTEAFF	TGCGCCAGCAGCTTCCCCCAACAGGGGAAGGGGACTGAAGCTTTCTTT
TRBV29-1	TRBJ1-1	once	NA	CSVGLPNTEAFF	TGCAGCGTTGGACTACCCAACACTGAAGCTTTCTTT
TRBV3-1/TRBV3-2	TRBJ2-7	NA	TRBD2	CASSHGTSGYEQYF	TGTGCCAGCAGCCACGGGACTAGCGGCTACGAGCAGTACTTC
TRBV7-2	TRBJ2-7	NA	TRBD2	CASSPAALAGRYEQYF	TGTGCCAGCAGCCCGGCAGCCCTAGCGGGACGCTACGAGCAGTACTTC
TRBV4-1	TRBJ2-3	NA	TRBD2	CASSQDGSGGSSTDTQYF	TGCGCCAGCAGCCAAGATGGTAGCGGGGGATCTAGCACAGATACGCAGTATTTT
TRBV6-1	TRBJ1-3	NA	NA	CASSDGFSGGNTIYF	TGTGCCAGCAGTGACGGGTTCAGCGGTGGAAACACCATATATTTT
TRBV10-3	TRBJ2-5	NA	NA	CAISVHPPETQYF	TGTGCCATCAGTGTACACCCTCCGGAGACCCAGTACTTC
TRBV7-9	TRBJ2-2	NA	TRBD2	CASSSLRGRGTGELFF	TGTGCCAGCAGCTCTCTTCGGGGGAGGGGCACCGGGGAGCTGTTTTTT
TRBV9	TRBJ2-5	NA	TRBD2	CASSLSGGSEETQYF	TGTGCCAGCAGCCTCAGCGGGGGGTCTGAAGAGACCCAGTACTTC
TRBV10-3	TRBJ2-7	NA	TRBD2	CAISEPGLAGAYEQYF	TGTGCCATCAGTGAGCCAGGACTAGCGGGGGCCTACGAGCAGTACTTC
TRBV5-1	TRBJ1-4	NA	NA	CASSSGDWGEKLFF	TGCGCCAGCAGCTCGGGGGACTGGGGTGAAAAACTGTTTTTT
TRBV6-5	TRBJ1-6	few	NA	CASVLEGTSSPLHF	TGTGCCAGCGTCCTCGAAGGGACTAGTTCACCCCTCCACTTT
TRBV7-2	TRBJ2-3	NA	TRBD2	CASSSLADQKKDTQYF	TGTGCCAGCAGCTCCCTAGCGGACCAAAAGAAAGATACGCAGTATTTT
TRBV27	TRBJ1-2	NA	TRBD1	CASRPGTDLYGYTF	TGTGCCAGCAGACCCGGGACAGACCTCTATGGCTACACCTTC
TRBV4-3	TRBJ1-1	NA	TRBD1	CASSLDRLNTEAFF	TGCGCCAGCAGCCTGGACAGGTTGAACACTGAAGCTTTCTTT
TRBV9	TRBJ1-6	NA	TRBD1	CASSGTGQGVIPLHF	TGTGCCAGCAGCGGGACCGGACAGGGTGTCATACCCCTCCACTTT